This is a list of T cell receptor beta chains from one sample in a study of blood T cell repertoires in COVID-19. The data were produced by immunoSEQ multiplex PCR, yet TCRdb's version contains in-frame clones alone and is incomplete. This table has about 140,000 clones, around 80% appearing once. The sample was peripheral blood. The receptors were sampled from a man aged 55 to 70 with acute or convalescent COVID-19. The CDR3 runs from the conserved cysteine through the conserved F or W. D genes are given only for firm matches. The listing skips clone size in some rows; elsewhere it reads once, few, many or a size class.

j_call,v_call,d_call,clone_size,cdr3_aa,cdr3_nt
TRBJ1-2,TRBV6-5,TRBD1,.,CASRIQGAIYGYTF,TGTGCCAGCAGAATACAGGGGGCTATTTATGGCTACACCTTC
TRBJ2-1,TRBV28,TRBD2,.,CASSSTSGSVFEQFF,TGTGCCAGCAGTTCAACTAGCGGGAGCGTTTTTGAGCAGTTCTTC
TRBJ2-1,TRBV13,TRBD2,.,CASSLRRGGIEQFF,TGTGCCAGCAGCTTACGGCGGGGGGGGATTGAGCAGTTCTTC
TRBJ2-7,TRBV6-1,TRBD2,.,CASSEDASGDYEQYF,TGTGCCAGCAGTGAAGACGCTAGCGGGGACTACGAGCAGTACTTC
TRBJ2-7,TRBV6-1,.,.,CASSEPGGGSYSYEQYF,TGTGCCAGCAGTGAACCCGGGGGCGGGAGTTACTCCTACGAGCAGTACTTC
TRBJ1-6,TRBV30,TRBD1,.,CAWSPGTGGFYNSPLHF,TGTGCCTGGAGCCCCGGGACAGGGGGCTTCTATAATTCACCCCTCCACTTT
TRBJ2-6,TRBV15,.,.,CATSRGRTGANVLTF,TGTGCCACCAGCAGAGGCAGGACTGGGGCCAACGTCCTGACTTTC
TRBJ2-1,TRBV24-1,.,.,CATSDGTYNEQFF,TGTGCCACCAGTGACGGGACTTACAATGAGCAGTTCTTC
TRBJ2-5,TRBV2,TRBD1,.,CASSGWDRAQETQYF,TGTGCCAGCAGCGGGTGGGACAGGGCCCAAGAGACCCAGTACTTC
TRBJ1-5,TRBV19,.,few,CASSIDHGRSSNQPQHF,TGTGCCAGTAGTATAGATCACGGCCGGAGTAGCAATCAGCCCCAGCATTTT
TRBJ2-2,TRBV7-6,.,.,CASSSPGELFF,TGTGCCAGCAGCTCTCCCGGGGAGCTGTTTTTT
TRBJ2-2,TRBV5-1,.,.,CASSLLEAGYGELFF,TGCGCCAGCAGCCTCTTAGAGGCGGGGTACGGGGAGCTGTTTTTT
TRBJ2-2,TRBV2,TRBD2,.,CASKTSSNTGELFF,TGTGCCAGCAAGACTAGCTCGAACACCGGGGAGCTGTTTTTT
TRBJ2-2,TRBV5-1,.,.,CASGPSDAAAGELFF,TGCGCCAGCGGTCCCTCGGATGCGGCGGCCGGGGAGCTGTTTTTT
TRBJ2-1,TRBV18,.,.,CASSLTVDNEQFF,TGTGCCAGCTCTCTGACAGTGGACAATGAGCAGTTCTTC
TRBJ2-7,TRBV7-9,TRBD2,many,CASSFLAGGDGEQYF,TGTGCCAGCAGCTTCCTAGCGGGAGGGGATGGCGAGCAGTACTTC